This TCR beta chain emerged from a study of preoperative IRX-2 immunotherapy in early breast cancer. This CDR3 contains 13 residues. V shed 5 bases and J 2 bases; nucleotides not matched to a gene: 1. Profiled with immunoSEQ multiplex PCR; TCRdb holds only in-frame clones, not every one. This table has approximately 98,000 clones, approximately 90% appearing once. The sample's treatment: preoperative locoregional IRX-2 cytokine immunotherapy. Preoperative locoregional IRX-2 cytokine immunotherapy was tested in the phase Ib source study. This TCR was sampled from a human donor with breast cancer. The sequences come from tumor tissue, collected after IRX-2 immunotherapy. The rearrangement links TRBV7-1 to TRBJ2-3; TRBD2 aligns across 7 bases. TRBV7-1 is placed among ORFs of uncertain function. The CDR3 DNA sequence: TGTGCCAGCAGCGGACTAGACACAGATACGCAGTATTTT. Translation gives CASSGLDTDTQYF.